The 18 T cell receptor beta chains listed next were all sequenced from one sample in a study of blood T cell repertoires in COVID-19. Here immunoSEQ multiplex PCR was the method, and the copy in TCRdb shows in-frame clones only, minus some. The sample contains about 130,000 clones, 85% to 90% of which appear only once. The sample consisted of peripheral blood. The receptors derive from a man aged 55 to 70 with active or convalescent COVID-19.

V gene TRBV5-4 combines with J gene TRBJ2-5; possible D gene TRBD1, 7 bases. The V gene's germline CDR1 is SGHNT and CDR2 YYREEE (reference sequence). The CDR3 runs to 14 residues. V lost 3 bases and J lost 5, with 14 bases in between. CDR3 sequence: CASSSTGEVETQYF. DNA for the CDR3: TGTGCCAGCAGCTCCACAGGGGAGGTCGAGACCCAGTACTTC.

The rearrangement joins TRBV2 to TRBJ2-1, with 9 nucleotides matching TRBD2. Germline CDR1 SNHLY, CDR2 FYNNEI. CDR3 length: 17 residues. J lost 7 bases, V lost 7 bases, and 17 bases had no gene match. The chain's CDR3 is CASNLDPGTSSINEQFF. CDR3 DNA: TGTGCCAGCAACCTCGACCCCGGGACTAGCTCGATAAATGAGCAGTTCTTC.

CDR3 coding DNA: TGTGCCAGCAGCCTCGGACAGGGAGGTATGATGCGGGAGACCCAGTACTTC. Its translation is CASSLGQGGMMRETQYF. The V gene is TRBV3-1 (or the pseudogene TRBV3-2), the J gene TRBJ2-5, with 8 bases that match TRBD1. The CDR3 loop spans 17 amino acids. Germline V lookup: CDR1 LGHDT, CDR2 YNNKEL (reference sequence). Unmatched junction bases numbered 15, after V lost 4 bases and J lost 5 bases.

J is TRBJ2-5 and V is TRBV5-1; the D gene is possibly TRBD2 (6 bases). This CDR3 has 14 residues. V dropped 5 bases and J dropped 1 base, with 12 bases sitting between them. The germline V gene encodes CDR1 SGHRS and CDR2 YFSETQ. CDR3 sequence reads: CASSRVGSQETQYF. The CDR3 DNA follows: TGCGCCAGCAGTAGGGTCGGGAGCCAAGAGACCCAGTACTTC. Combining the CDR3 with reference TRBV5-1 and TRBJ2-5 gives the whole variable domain KAGVTQTPRYLIKTRGQQVTLSCSPISGHRSVSWYQQTPGQGLQFLFEYFSETQRNKGNFPGRFSGRQFSNSRSEMNVSTLELGDSALYLCASSRVGSQETQYFGPGTRLLVL.

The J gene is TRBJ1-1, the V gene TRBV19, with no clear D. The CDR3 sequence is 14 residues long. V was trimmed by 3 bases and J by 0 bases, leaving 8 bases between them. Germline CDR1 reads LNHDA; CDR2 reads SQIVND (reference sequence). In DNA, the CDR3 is TGTGCCAGTAGTATTCAGGAGGTGAACACTGAAGCTTTCTTT. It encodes CASSIQEVNTEAFF.

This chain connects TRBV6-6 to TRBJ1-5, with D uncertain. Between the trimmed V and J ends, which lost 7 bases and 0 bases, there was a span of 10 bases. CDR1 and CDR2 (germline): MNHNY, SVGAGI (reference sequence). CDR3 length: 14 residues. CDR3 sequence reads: CASNLDTSNQPQHF. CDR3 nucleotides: TGTGCCAGCAACCTCGACACTAGCAATCAGCCCCAGCATTTT.

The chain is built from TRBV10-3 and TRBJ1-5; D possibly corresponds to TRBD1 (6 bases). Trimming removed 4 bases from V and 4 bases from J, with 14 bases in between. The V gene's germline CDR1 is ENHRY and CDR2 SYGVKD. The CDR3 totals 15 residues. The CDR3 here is CAISVSDSPNQPQHF. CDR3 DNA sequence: TGTGCCATCAGTGTCTCGGACAGCCCAAATCAGCCCCAGCATTTT.

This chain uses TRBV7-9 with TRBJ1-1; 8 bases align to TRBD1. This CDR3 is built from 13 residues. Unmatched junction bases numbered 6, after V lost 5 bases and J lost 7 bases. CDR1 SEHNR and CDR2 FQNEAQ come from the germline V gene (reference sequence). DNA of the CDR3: TGTGCCAGCAGCATGTCCGACAGGGGTGAAGCTTTCTTT. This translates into CASSMSDRGEAFF.

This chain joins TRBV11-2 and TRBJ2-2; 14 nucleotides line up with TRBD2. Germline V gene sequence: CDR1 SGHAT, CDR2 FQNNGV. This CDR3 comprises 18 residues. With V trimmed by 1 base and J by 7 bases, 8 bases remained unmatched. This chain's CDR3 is CASSLGTSGRRIGGELFF. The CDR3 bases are TGTGCCAGCAGCTTAGGGACTAGCGGGAGGAGGATAGGCGGGGAGCTGTTTTTT.

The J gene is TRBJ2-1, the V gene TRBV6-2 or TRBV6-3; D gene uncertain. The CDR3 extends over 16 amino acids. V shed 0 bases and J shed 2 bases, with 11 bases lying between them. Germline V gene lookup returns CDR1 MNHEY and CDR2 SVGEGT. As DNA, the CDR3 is TGTGCCAGCAGTTACTCTTCCCGCGACACCTACAATGAGCAGTTCTTC. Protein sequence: CASSYSSRDTYNEQFF.

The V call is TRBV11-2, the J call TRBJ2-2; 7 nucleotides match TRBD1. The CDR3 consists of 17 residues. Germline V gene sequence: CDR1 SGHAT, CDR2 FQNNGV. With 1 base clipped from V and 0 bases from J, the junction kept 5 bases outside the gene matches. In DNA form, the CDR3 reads TGTGCCAGCAGCTTAGCCCGACAGGGTTCGAACACCGGGGAGCTGTTTTTT. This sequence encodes CASSLARQGSNTGELFF.

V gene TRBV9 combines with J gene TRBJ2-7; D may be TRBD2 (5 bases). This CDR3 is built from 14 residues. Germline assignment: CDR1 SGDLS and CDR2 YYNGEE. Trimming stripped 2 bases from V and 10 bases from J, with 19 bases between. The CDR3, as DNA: TGTGCCAGCAGCGTGTCGTCCGAAATAGCGACACAGTACTTC. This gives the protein CASSVSSEIATQYF.

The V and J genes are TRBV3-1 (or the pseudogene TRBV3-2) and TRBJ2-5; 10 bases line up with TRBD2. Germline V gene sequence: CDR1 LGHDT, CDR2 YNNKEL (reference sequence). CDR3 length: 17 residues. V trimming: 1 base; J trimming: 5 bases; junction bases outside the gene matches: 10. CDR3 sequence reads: CASSQALQRGGDETQYF. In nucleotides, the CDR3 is TGTGCCAGCAGCCAAGCTCTCCAGCGGGGGGGCGATGAGACCCAGTACTTC.

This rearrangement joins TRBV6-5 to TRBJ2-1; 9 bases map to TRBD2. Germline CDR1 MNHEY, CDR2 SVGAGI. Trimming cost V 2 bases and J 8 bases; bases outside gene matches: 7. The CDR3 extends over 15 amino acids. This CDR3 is CASSYVAGAGDEQFF. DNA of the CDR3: TGTGCCAGCAGTTACGTAGCGGGAGCGGGCGATGAGCAGTTCTTC.

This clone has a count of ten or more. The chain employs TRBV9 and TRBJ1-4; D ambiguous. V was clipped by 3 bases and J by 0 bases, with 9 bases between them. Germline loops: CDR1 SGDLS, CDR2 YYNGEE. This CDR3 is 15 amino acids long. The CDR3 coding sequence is TGTGCCAGCAGCGAAAACGAGGCAACTAATGAAAAACTGTTTTTT. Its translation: CASSENEATNEKLFF.

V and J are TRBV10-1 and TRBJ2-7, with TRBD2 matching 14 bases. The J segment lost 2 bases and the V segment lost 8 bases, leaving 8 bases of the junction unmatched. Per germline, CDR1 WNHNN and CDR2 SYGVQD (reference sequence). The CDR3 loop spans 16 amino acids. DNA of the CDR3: TGCGCCAGCTCCGGACTAGCGGGAGGTTTTCCCTACGAGCAGTACTTC. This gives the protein CASSGLAGGFPYEQYF.

DNA of the CDR3: TGTGCCAGCAGCTTCCGACAGGGCTACAATGAGCAGTTCTTC. Translating it yields CASSFRQGYNEQFF. The V and J genes are TRBV11-3 and TRBJ2-1, with 7 bases fitting TRBD1. Germline lookup yields CDR1 SGHNT and CDR2 YENEEA. Trimming removed 3 bases from V and 3 bases from J; junction bases left unmatched: 2. The CDR3 runs 14 residues.

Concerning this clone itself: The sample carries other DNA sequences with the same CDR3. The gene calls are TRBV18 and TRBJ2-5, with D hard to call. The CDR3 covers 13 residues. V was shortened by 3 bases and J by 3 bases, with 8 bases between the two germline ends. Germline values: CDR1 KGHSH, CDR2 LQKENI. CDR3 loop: CASSPGLEETQYF. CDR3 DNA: TGTGCCAGCTCACCGGGCTTAGAAGAGACCCAGTACTTC.